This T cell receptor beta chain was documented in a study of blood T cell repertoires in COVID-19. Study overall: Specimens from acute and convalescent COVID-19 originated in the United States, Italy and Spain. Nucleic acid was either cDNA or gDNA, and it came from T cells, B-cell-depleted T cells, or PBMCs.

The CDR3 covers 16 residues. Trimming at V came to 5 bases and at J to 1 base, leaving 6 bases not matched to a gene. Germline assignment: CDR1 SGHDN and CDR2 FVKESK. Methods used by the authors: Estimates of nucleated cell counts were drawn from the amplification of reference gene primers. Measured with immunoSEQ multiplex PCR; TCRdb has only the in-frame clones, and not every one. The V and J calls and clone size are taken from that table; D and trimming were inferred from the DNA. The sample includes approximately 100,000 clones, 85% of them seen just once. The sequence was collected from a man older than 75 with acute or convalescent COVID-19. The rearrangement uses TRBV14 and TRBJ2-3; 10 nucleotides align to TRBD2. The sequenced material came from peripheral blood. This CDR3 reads CASSDRTSGGTDTQYF. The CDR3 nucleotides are TGTGCCAGCAGCGACCGGACTAGCGGAGGCACAGATACGCAGTATTTT.